The 23 T cell receptor beta chains reported below all come from one sample, sequenced in a study of blood T cell repertoires in COVID-19. Measured with immunoSEQ multiplex PCR; TCRdb has only the in-frame clones, and not every one. The repertoire includes approximately 320,000 clones, about 88% of them detected once, and 2.6% sits in the top ten. Sequenced material: PBMCs or T cells enriched from blood (not recorded which). The receptor set was obtained from a man aged 55 to 70 who had recovered from COVID-19.

The gene calls are TRBV4-2 and TRBJ2-1; 12 bases map to TRBD2. Trimming at V came to 3 bases and at J to 2 bases, leaving 8 bases not matched to a gene. In germline, CDR1 is LGHNA, CDR2 YNFKEQ. The CDR3 covers 18 residues. CDR3 protein: CASSHGTLAGGTYNEQFF. CDR3 DNA sequence: TGTGCCAGCAGCCACGGTACACTAGCGGGAGGAACCTACAATGAGCAGTTCTTC.

V usage is TRBV10-2 and J usage is TRBJ1-6; maybe TRBD1 (5 bases). V was trimmed by 6 bases and J by 8 bases, leaving 11 bases between them. Germline-derived CDR1 and CDR2 are WSHSY and SAAADI. This CDR3 has 13 residues. For the CDR3, the DNA is TGCGCCAGCAGACAGGTTGGGGATTCACCCCTCCACTTT. As protein: CASRQVGDSPLHF.

V usage is TRBV19 and J usage is TRBJ1-1; TRBD1 aligns across 7 bases. Looked up from germline, CDR1 is LNHDA and CDR2 is SQIVND (reference sequence). The CDR3 length is 13 residues. The junction had 8 bases not matched to a gene; V was cut back by 5 bases and J by 8 bases. CDR3 residues: CASSFLGQQEAFF. CDR3 DNA: TGTGCCAGTAGTTTTCTGGGACAGCAAGAAGCTTTCTTT.

The rearrangement uses TRBV5-6 and TRBJ2-5; 10 bases align to TRBD2. J lost 5 bases, V lost 0 bases, and 7 bases had no gene match. The CDR3 has 16 residues. The V gene's germline CDR1 is SGHDT and CDR2 YYEEEE. The CDR3 DNA reads as TGTGCCAGCAGCTTGGTATTAGCGGGAGGAGGGGAGACCCAGTACTTC. Translated: CASSLVLAGGGETQYF.

This chain joins TRBV10-3 and TRBJ2-7, with TRBD2 matching over 14 bases. The V gene end was trimmed by 2 bases and the J gene end by 0 bases; junction bases not matched to a gene: 3. Germline V CDR1 and CDR2: ENHRY, SYGVKD. The CDR3 is 17 residues long. CDR3 region: CAISEGLAGGNSYEQYF. The CDR3 region has the DNA TGTGCCATCAGTGAGGGACTAGCGGGGGGAAACTCCTACGAGCAGTACTTC.

This sequence joins TRBV5-4 and TRBJ2-3, with TRBD2 matching 8 bases. J gave up 3 bases and V 5 bases, and 8 bases lay outside the gene matches. Germline CDR1 SGHNT, CDR2 YYREEE (reference sequence). This CDR3 is 15 amino acids long. CDR3 loop: CASSHPGLGTDTQYF. CDR3 nucleotide sequence: TGTGCCAGCAGTCATCCGGGACTAGGTACAGATACGCAGTATTTT.

The V call is TRBV6-5, the J call TRBJ2-7; TRBD1 matches 9 bases. The CDR3 length is 13 residues. Germline V gene sequence: CDR1 MNHEY, CDR2 SVGAGI. V trimming: 6 bases; J trimming: 3 bases; junction bases outside the gene matches: 3. CDR3 region: CASRLTGGYEQYF. The CDR3 nucleotides are TGTGCCAGCAGACTGACAGGGGGCTACGAGCAGTACTTC.

The J gene is TRBJ1-2, the V gene TRBV6-5; 7 bases are shared with TRBD1. The length of the CDR3 is 14 residues. Germline values: CDR1 MNHEY, CDR2 SVGAGI. Losses at the gene ends were 6 bases for V and 1 base for J; bases not matched to a gene: 5. The CDR3 DNA is TGTGCCAGCAGGAGACAGGGTTTTAACTATGGCTACACCTTC. Translated, it gives CASRRQGFNYGYTF.

The rearrangement joins TRBV9 to TRBJ1-5; 7 bases are a match to TRBD1. The ends lost 3 bases at V and 3 bases at J; junction bases unmatched: 9. CDR1 SGDLS and CDR2 YYNGEE come from the germline V gene. This CDR3 contains 16 residues. The CDR3 here is CASSAGGGGYNQPQHF. DNA for the CDR3: TGTGCCAGCAGCGCAGGTGGAGGGGGCTACAATCAGCCCCAGCATTTT. Filled out from reference TRBV9 and TRBJ1-5, the complete variable domain reads DSGVTQTPKHLITATGQRVTLRCSPRSGDLSVYWYQQSLDQGLQFLIQYYNGEERAKGNILERFSAQQFPDLHSELNLSSLELGDSALYFCASSAGGGGYNQPQHFGDGTRLSIL.

This chain links TRBV24-1 with TRBJ2-5, with 10 bases matching TRBD2. Germline loops: CDR1 KGHDR, CDR2 SFDVKD. This CDR3 contains 16 residues. J was trimmed by 1 base and V by 4 bases; bases with no gene match: 5. This CDR3 reads CATSDPLAGPQETQYF. The DNA of the CDR3 is TGTGCCACCAGTGACCCACTAGCGGGGCCCCAAGAGACCCAGTACTTC.

The gene calls are TRBV25-1 and TRBJ1-5; D is perhaps TRBD1 (6 bases). CDR3 length equals 15 residues. Germline V lookup: CDR1 MGHDK, CDR2 SYGVNS. Trimming removed 4 bases at V and 3 bases at J, with 13 bases between. This CDR3 is CASSGQVGYNQPQHF. DNA of the CDR3: TGTGCCAGCAGTGGACAGGTGGGATACAATCAGCCCCAGCATTTT. The variable domain in full, completed from reference TRBV25-1 and TRBJ1-5, reads EADIYQTPRYLVIGTGKKITLECSQTMGHDKMYWYQQDPGMELHLIHYSYGVNSTEKGDLSSESTVSRIRTEHFPLTLESARPSHTSQYLCASSGQVGYNQPQHFGDGTRLSIL.

CDR3 sequence reads: CASSQDYRGLYNEQFF. CDR3 bases: TGTGCCAGCAGCCAAGATTATAGGGGGTTATACAATGAGCAGTTCTTC. The J gene is TRBJ2-1, the V gene TRBV4-2; TRBD1 is a possible D gene (6 bases). Germline V gene lookup returns CDR1 LGHNA and CDR2 YNFKEQ. The V gene lost 0 bases and the J gene lost 4 bases, with 13 bases spanning the gap. The CDR3 spans 16 residues.

This clone was seen a single time. The chain employs TRBV5-1 and TRBJ1-1; 9 nucleotides agree with TRBD1. Germline V gene sequence: CDR1 SGHRS, CDR2 YFSETQ. The CDR3 length is 15 residues. Trimming took 4 bases from V and 5 from J; bases not matched to a gene: 9. CDR3 nucleotide sequence: TGCGCCAGCAGCGTGACAGGGGGGATTAAGACTGAAGCTTTCTTT. Its protein product is CASSVTGGIKTEAFF.

V usage is TRBV2 and J usage is TRBJ1-5; 8 nucleotides align to TRBD1. The CDR3 consists of 14 residues. With V trimmed by 3 bases and J by 6 bases, 4 bases remained unmatched. Germline-derived CDR1 and CDR2 are SNHLY and FYNNEI. CDR3 sequence: CASSEQGAGQPQHF. CDR3 nucleotides: TGTGCCAGCAGTGAGCAGGGGGCAGGTCAGCCCCAGCATTTT.

V is TRBV5-4 and J is TRBJ1-6, with 7 positions matching TRBD1. Germline loops: CDR1 SGHNT, CDR2 YYREEE (reference sequence). With V trimmed by 2 bases and J by 10 bases, 6 bases remained unmatched. The CDR3 extends over 14 amino acids. As DNA, the CDR3 is TGTGCCAGCAGCTTTAAGGGGGCGGGATCACCCCTCCACTTT. This encodes CASSFKGAGSPLHF. Full variable domain (remainder filled in from reference TRBV5-4 and TRBJ1-6): ETGVTQSPTHLIKTRGQQVTLRCSSQSGHNTVSWYQQALGQGPQFIFQYYREEENGRGNFPPRFSGLQFPNYSSELNVNALELDDSALYLCASSFKGAGSPLHFGNGTRLTVT.

The CDR3 protein is CASSLSRESALNEQFF. CDR3 nucleotide sequence: TGTGCCAGCAGCTTAAGTCGGGAGTCGGCGTTAAATGAGCAGTTCTTC. V and J are TRBV7-8 and TRBJ2-1; D perhaps matches TRBD2 (6 bases). With 2 bases removed from V and 7 bases from J, the gap between germline ends came to 18 bases. The germline V gene has CDR1 SGHVS and CDR2 FQNEAQ. The CDR3 has 16 amino acids.

The chain uses TRBV7-2 and TRBJ2-1, with 8 nucleotides matching TRBD2. Per the germline V gene, CDR1 is SGHTA and CDR2 is FQGNSA. The CDR3 totals 16 residues. Trimming cost V 5 bases and J 1 base; bases outside gene matches: 7. The CDR3 nucleotides read TGTGCCAGCAGCCCCCCCGGCGGGGGGTCCTACAATGAGCAGTTCTTC. It specifies CASSPPGGGSYNEQFF.

The chain links TRBV18 to TRBJ1-1, with D unclear. The CDR3 totals 13 residues. CDR1 and CDR2 (germline): KGHSH, LQKENI. The V end was cut by 0 bases, the J end by 4 bases, with 6 bases between. The CDR3 here is CASSPPSSTEAFF. CDR3 bases: TGTGCCAGCTCACCACCGTCGAGCACTGAAGCTTTCTTT.

The V and J genes are TRBV12-3 or TRBV12-4 and TRBJ1-1; possibly TRBD1 for D (6 bases). Between the trimmed V and J ends, which lost 9 bases and 1 base, there was a span of 9 bases. This CDR3 comprises 12 residues. Here the CDR3 DNA reads TGTGCCAGTAGCAGGGGGAACACTGAAGCTTTCTTT. Its protein is CASSRGNTEAFF.

The chain combines TRBV24-1 with TRBJ2-3, with 7 bases lining up with TRBD2. The CDR3 runs 15 residues. The ends lost 5 bases at V and 0 bases at J; junction bases unmatched: 4. In germline, CDR1 is KGHDR, CDR2 SFDVKD. The CDR3 bases are TGTGCCACCAGTGTAGTTAGCGGGAGCACAGATACGCAGTATTTT. Protein: CATSVVSGSTDTQYF.

This chain connects TRBV6-5 to TRBJ1-4, with D perhaps TRBD1 (6 bases). This CDR3 comprises 14 residues. Between the trimmed V and J ends, which lost 2 bases and 10 bases, there was a span of 14 bases. CDR1 is MNHEY and CDR2 is SVGAGI in the germline V gene. The CDR3 bases are TGTGCCAGCAGTTACACAGGGTACGGAGTAAAACTGTTTTTT. This gives the protein CASSYTGYGVKLFF.

The chain uses TRBV3-1 (or the pseudogene TRBV3-2) and TRBJ1-6; TRBD1 matches 7 bases. V dropped 3 bases and J dropped 7; count of bases not matched to a gene: 3. Per the germline V gene, CDR1 is LGHDT and CDR2 is YNNKEL (reference sequence). This CDR3 region has 14 residues. The DNA of the CDR3 is TGTGCCAGCAGCCATCCACAGGGGAATTCACCCCTCCACTTT. Translated: CASSHPQGNSPLHF.

V and J are TRBV9 and TRBJ2-1; the match to TRBD1 covers 8 bases. The CDR3 runs 16 residues. The germline V gene has CDR1 SGDLS and CDR2 YYNGEE. The V segment lost 3 bases and the J segment 1 base; nucleotides outside the gene matches: 6. DNA for the CDR3: TGTGCCAGCAGCGCTACCGGGACAGGATCCTACAATGAGCAGTTCTTC. Protein sequence: CASSATGTGSYNEQFF.